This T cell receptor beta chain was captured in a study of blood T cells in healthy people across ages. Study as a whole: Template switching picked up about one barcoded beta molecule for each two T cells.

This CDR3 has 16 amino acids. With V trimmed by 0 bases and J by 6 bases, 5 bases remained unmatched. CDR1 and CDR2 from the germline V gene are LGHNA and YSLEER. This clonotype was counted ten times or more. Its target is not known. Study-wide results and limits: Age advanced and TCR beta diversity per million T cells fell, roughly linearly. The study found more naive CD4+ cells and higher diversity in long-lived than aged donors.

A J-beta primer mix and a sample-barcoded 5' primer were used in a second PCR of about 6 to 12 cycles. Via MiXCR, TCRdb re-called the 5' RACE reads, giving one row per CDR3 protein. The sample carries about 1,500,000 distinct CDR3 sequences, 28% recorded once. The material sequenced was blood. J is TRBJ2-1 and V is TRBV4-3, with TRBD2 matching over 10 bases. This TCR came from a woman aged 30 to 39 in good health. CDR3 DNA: TGCGCCAGCAGCCAAGATCGTCCTAGCGGGAGCAATGAGCAGTTCTTC. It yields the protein CASSQDRPSGSNEQFF.